The text below deals with one T cell receptor (beta chain). Its specificity is not known. This sample was taken from a study of post-analysis software for immune sequencing data. CDR1 is SGHTA, CDR2 FQGNSA, per germline. This CDR3 spans 16 amino acids. V lost 3 bases to trimming and J lost 7 bases, with 21 bases between them. General study results and limits: About 5 TRBV segments appeared more often in patients than in controls, and TRBV5-6, TRBV5-1 and TRBV20-1 were among these.

Tagging with unique molecular identifiers was a feature of the TCR beta cDNA libraries. From 1 to 10 million T cells, 400,000 to 550,000 cDNA molecules were obtained. Via MiXCR, TCRdb re-called the PCR reads, giving one row per CDR3 protein. The sample has hundreds of thousands of distinct CDR3 sequences; around 44% are singletons. The chain employs TRBV7-2 and TRBJ1-2; D not resolved. Sequencing was carried out using blood. This clonotype originated in a girl aged 10 to 17 with multiple sclerosis. CDR3 region: CASSLLSPGSMGGYTF. CDR3 coding DNA: TGTGCCAGCAGCTTGCTCAGCCCCGGGAGCATGGGTGGCTACACCTTC. The entire variable domain, with the rest obtained from reference TRBV7-2 and TRBJ1-2, is as follows: GAGVSQSPSNKVTEKGKDVELRCDPISGHTALYWYRQSLGQGLEFLIYFQGNSAPDKSGLPSDRFSAERTGGSVSTLTIQRTQQEDSAVYLCASSLLSPGSMGGYTFGSGTRLTVV.